The clone carrying this T cell receptor (beta chain) was detected ten times or more. Newly diagnosed hyperthyroidism, duration under 2 months, in patients aged 18 to 65. The germline CDR1 and CDR2 sequences are SQVTM and ANQGSEA. This CDR3 contains 15 residues. V lost 1 base to trimming and J lost 1 base, with 13 bases between them. This specimen belongs to a study of T cells in Graves' hyperthyroidism and ophthalmopathy. Looking at the study overall: Upon initial diagnosis and before any treatment, peripheral blood was collected.

There were TCR beta CDR3 regions amplified from RNA transcripts. An initial round of RT-PCR targeting the TCR CDR3 relied on the HTBI primer set. TCRdb passed the multiplex PCR reads through MiXCR, listing each CDR3 protein once. The table has about 570,000 distinct CDR3 sequences, 14% seen once. The sample taken for sequencing was blood. The sequence derives from a woman in her forties with Graves' hyperthyroidism. The chain uses TRBV29-1 and TRBJ1-1, with unresolved D. The CDR3 nucleotides read TGCAGCGTTGAAGTGCACCGTAAAGAGAACACTGAAGCTTTCTTT. Its protein is CSVEVHRKENTEAFF.